This entry lists 20 T cell receptor beta chains sequenced from one sample in a study of patients and donors after allogeneic stem cell transplantation. TCRdb redid the calling of the RT-PCR reads with MiXCR, one entry per CDR3 protein. Seen here are hundreds of thousands of distinct CDR3 sequences, 16% observed once, and the top ten hold about 7%. Material: blood, either unsorted or a sorted T cell fraction (not recorded which). The source is a human donor who was either an allogeneic HSCT recipient or a stem cell or donor lymphocyte infusion donor (not recorded which). It is not recorded whose cells these are; they may come from a transplant donor.

CDR3 protein: CASSSRGLAVPSYEQYF. In DNA, the CDR3 is TGTGCCAGCAGTTCCCGAGGTCTGGCGGTTCCCTCCTACGAGCAGTACTTC. The rearrangement uses TRBV6-5 and TRBJ2-7; D gene unclear. Germline CDR1 and CDR2: MNHEY and SVGAGI. This CDR3 comprises 17 residues. The V gene lost 4 bases and the J gene lost 0 bases, with 19 bases spanning the gap.

Turning to this clonotype: The missing conserved phenylalanine or tryptophan at the end of this CDR3 makes a read error likely. The chain combines TRBV19 with TRBJ1-1, with TRBD1 identical over 9 bases. Germline loops: CDR1 LNHDA, CDR2 SQIVND (reference sequence). The J segment lost 4 bases and the V segment lost 4 bases, leaving 7 bases of the junction unmatched. The CDR3 has 15 residues. CDR3 DNA: TGTGCCAGTAGTACTCACAGGGGGCGAATCACTGAAGCTTTCTTG. It encodes CASSTHRGRITEAFL.

A few counts support this clonotype. The chain carries TRBV2 and TRBJ1-5; no firm D call. V was cut by 4 bases and J by 2 bases, with 9 bases left in between. CDR1 SNHLY and CDR2 FYNNEI come from the germline V gene. The CDR3 spans 14 residues. The CDR3 protein is CASSAHGGNQPQHF. The CDR3 DNA is TGTGCCAGCAGTGCCCACGGGGGCAATCAGCCCCAGCATTTT.

The DNA for the CDR3 is TGTGCCAGCTCACCCCAAAAACGACCGGGACAGTATGGAAACACCATATATTTT. Amino acid sequence: CASSPQKRPGQYGNTIYF. The rearrangement joins TRBV18 to TRBJ1-3; the match to TRBD1 covers 7 bases. CDR1 is KGHSH, CDR2 LQKENI, per germline. With 3 bases clipped from V and 3 bases from J, the junction kept 14 bases outside the gene matches. This CDR3 has 18 amino acids.

This clonotype has only a few counts. The CDR3 region has the DNA TGTGCCAGCAGCCGGGACGGAGGGACCCAGTACTTC. This gives the protein CASSRDGGTQYF. The chain uses TRBV7-6 and TRBJ2-5; D possibly uses TRBD1 or TRBD2 (5 bases each). This CDR3 has 12 residues. Germline V lookup: CDR1 SGHVS, CDR2 FNYEAQ. The V end was cut by 5 bases, the J end by 7 bases, with 11 bases between.

The chain couples TRBV20-1 to TRBJ2-1; 10 bases align to TRBD2. The CDR3 length is 14 residues. With V trimmed by 5 bases and J by 8 bases, 9 bases remained unmatched. Germline V gene lookup returns CDR1 DFQATT and CDR2 SNEGSKA (reference sequence). CDR3: CSASPGTSVYEQFF. Written as DNA, the CDR3 is TGCAGTGCTTCCCCCGGGACTAGCGTTTATGAGCAGTTCTTC.

The sample holds a few counts of this clonotype. This CDR3 is CASSEVDKRRNEQFF. In nucleotides, the CDR3 is TGTGCCAGCAGTGAAGTGGACAAGCGAAGGAATGAGCAGTTCTTC. The chain has TRBV25-1 and TRBJ2-1; TRBD1 is a possible D gene (5 bases). Deletions cut 2 bases from V and 7 bases from J, with 15 bases between. This CDR3 has 15 residues. Germline V gene lookup returns CDR1 MGHDK and CDR2 SYGVNS.

This clonotype has a handful of counts. The chain employs TRBV4-1 and TRBJ1-1; TRBD1 aligns across 11 bases. Trimming took 3 bases from V and 5 from J; bases not matched to a gene: 2. In germline, CDR1 is MGHRA, CDR2 YSYEKL. The CDR3 is 14 amino acids. CDR3 DNA sequence: TGCGCCAGCAGCCAGGACAGGGGGCTTACTGAAGCTTTCTTT. The encoded protein is CASSQDRGLTEAFF.

This clonotype occurred a few times. Mismatch with germline at one junction end may stem from a read error. The CDR3 DNA reads as TGCAGTGCCCTCGGAGACAAGGGCGCCTTC. This gives the protein CSALGDKGAF. This chain uses TRBV20-1 with TRBJ1-2; D not resolved. The CDR3 contains 10 residues. Looked up from germline, CDR1 is DFQATT and CDR2 is SNEGSKA (reference sequence).

This clonotype was recorded many times. The chain joins TRBV12-3 or TRBV12-4 to TRBJ2-3; D is uncertain. Trimming removed 1 base from V and 1 base from J, with 12 bases in between. The CDR3 loop spans 16 amino acids. This chain's CDR3 is CASSLVSPARTDTQYF. In nucleotides, the CDR3 is TGTGCCAGCAGTTTAGTTAGCCCGGCCCGCACAGATACGCAGTATTTT.

This clonotype was observed a few times. The rearrangement joins TRBV20-1 to TRBJ2-2, with unresolved D. CDR3 length: 11 amino acids. Germline V gene lookup returns CDR1 DFQATT and CDR2 SNEGSKA (reference sequence). V dropped 5 bases and J dropped 9 bases, with 10 bases sitting between them. CDR3 sequence (DNA): TGCAGTGCTTTCCGTAAGCGGGAGCTGTTTTTT. Translated, it gives CSAFRKRELFF.

V is TRBV4-2 and J is TRBJ2-5; 8 nucleotides align to TRBD2. The junction had 12 bases not matched to a gene; V was cut back by 0 bases and J by 6 bases. CDR1 and CDR2 from the germline V gene are LGHNA and YNFKEQ. The CDR3 spans 17 residues. CDR3 in DNA: TGTGCCAGCAGCCAAGAAGGGTCGGGGGGGCTTTTGAAGACCCAGTACTTC. It is translated as CASSQEGSGGLLKTQYF.

The V call is TRBV21-1, the J call TRBJ1-5; TRBD1 was called by the table and not checked on the DNA. TRBV21-1 is classified as a pseudogene. The CDR3 spans 14 residues. The CDR3 DNA reads as TGTGCCAGCAGCCCAGGAGGGGCGGGCCAGCCCCAGCATTTT. Its protein is CASSPGGAGQPQHF.

There are a few counts of this clonotype. This chain uses TRBV11-2 with TRBJ2-7; the match to TRBD2 covers 8 bases. The CDR3 is 16 amino acids. Per the germline V gene, CDR1 is SGHAT and CDR2 is FQNNGV. Trimming cost V 0 bases and J 5 bases; bases outside gene matches: 9. The CDR3 sequence: CASSLDGGGPFHEQYF. CDR3 DNA: TGTGCCAGCAGCTTAGATGGCGGGGGGCCTTTCCACGAGCAGTACTTC. The full variable domain, rest sourced from reference TRBV11-2 and TRBJ2-7, is EAGVAQSPRYKIIEKRQSVAFWCNPISGHATLYWYQQILGQGPKLLIQFQNNGVVDDSQLPKDRFSAERLKGVDSTLKIQPAKLEDSAVYLCASSLDGGGPFHEQYFGPGTRLTVT.

The J gene is TRBJ1-2, the V gene TRBV30, with D perhaps matching TRBD1 (6 bases). The V gene lost 2 bases and the J gene lost 5 bases, with 15 bases spanning the gap. Germline CDR1 is GTSNPN and CDR2 is SVGIG (reference sequence). This CDR3 spans 14 amino acids. For the CDR3, the DNA is TGTGCCTGGAGTTTCACAGGGAGCGCGTATGGCTACACCTTC. Translating gives CAWSFTGSAYGYTF.

This clonotype was seen more than once but under ten times. The J gene is TRBJ2-1, the V gene TRBV6-4, with 10 bases fitting TRBD2. V lost 6 bases to trimming and J lost 5 bases; unmatched junction nucleotides: 4. Germline V gives CDR1 MRHNA, CDR2 SNTAGT. CDR3 length: 14 amino acids. The CDR3 DNA follows: TGTGCCAGCAGAAAGCGGGAGGGCCACAATGAGCAGTTCTTC. Its protein product is CASRKREGHNEQFF.

This clonotype was seen a handful of times. This rearrangement joins TRBV6-1 to TRBJ2-4; TRBD2 matches at 15 bases. CDR3 size: 15 residues. Unmatched junction bases numbered 5, after V lost 8 bases and J lost 6 bases. Germline-derived CDR1 and CDR2 are MNHNS and SASEGT. CDR3 region: CASHGLAGGLNIQYF. CDR3 DNA sequence: TGTGCCAGCCACGGACTAGCGGGGGGGTTAAACATTCAGTACTTC.

This clonotype showed up many times. This sequence joins TRBV7-9 and TRBJ1-5; the D is unclear. CDR3 length equals 13 residues. In germline, CDR1 is SEHNR, CDR2 FQNEAQ (reference sequence). Trimming cost V 5 bases and J 5 bases, with 10 bases left between them. CDR3 loop: CASSPRSDQPQHF. CDR3 sequence (DNA): TGTGCCAGCAGCCCACGGTCGGATCAGCCCCAGCATTTT.

This clonotype occurred a few times. The genes are TRBV29-1 and TRBJ2-1; maybe TRBD1 (6 bases). Germline values: CDR1 SQVTM, CDR2 ANQGSEA. V was clipped by 5 bases and J by 0 bases, with 11 bases between them. The length of the CDR3 is 14 residues. In DNA form, the CDR3 reads TGCAGCGTTACTGGGGACACCTCCTACAATGAGCAGTTCTTC. Encoded protein: CSVTGDTSYNEQFF.

The chain carries TRBV11-1 and TRBJ2-1; 10 bases are shared with TRBD2. CDR1 SGHAT and CDR2 FQDESV come from the germline V gene (reference sequence). Trimming cost V 3 bases and J 4 bases; bases outside gene matches: 6. The CDR3 length is 16 residues. The CDR3 sequence is CASSFELAGSYNEQFF. For the CDR3, the DNA is TGTGCCAGCAGCTTTGAACTAGCGGGGTCTTACAATGAGCAGTTCTTC. Full variable domain (rest looked up from reference TRBV11-1 and TRBJ2-1): EAEVAQSPRYKITEKSQAVAFWCDPISGHATLYWYRQILGQGPELLVQFQDESVVDDSQLPKDRFSAERLKGVDSTLKIQPAELGDSAMYLCASSFELAGSYNEQFFGPGTRLTVL.